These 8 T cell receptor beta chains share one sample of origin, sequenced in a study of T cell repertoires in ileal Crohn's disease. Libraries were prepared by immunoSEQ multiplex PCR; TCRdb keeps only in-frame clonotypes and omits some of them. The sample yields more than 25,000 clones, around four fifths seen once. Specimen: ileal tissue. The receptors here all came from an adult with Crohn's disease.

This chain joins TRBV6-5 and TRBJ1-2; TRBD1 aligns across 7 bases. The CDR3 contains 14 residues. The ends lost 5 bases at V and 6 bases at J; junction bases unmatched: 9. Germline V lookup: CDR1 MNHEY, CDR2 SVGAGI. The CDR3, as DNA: TGTGCCAGCAGTCCGACAGGGTGGGACGATGGCTACACCTTC. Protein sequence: CASSPTGWDDGYTF.

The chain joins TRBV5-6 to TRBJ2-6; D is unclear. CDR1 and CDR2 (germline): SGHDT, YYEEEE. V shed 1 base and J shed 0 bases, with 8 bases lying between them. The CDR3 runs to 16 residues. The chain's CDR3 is CASSLRALSGANVLTF. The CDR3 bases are TGTGCCAGCAGCTTGAGAGCCCTCTCTGGGGCCAACGTCCTGACTTTC.

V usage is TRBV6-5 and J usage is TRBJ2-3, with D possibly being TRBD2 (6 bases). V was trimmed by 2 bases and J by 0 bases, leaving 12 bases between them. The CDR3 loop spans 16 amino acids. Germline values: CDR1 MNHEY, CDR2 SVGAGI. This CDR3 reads CASSYLLAASTDTQYF. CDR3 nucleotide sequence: TGTGCCAGCAGTTACCTCTTAGCGGCTAGCACAGATACGCAGTATTTT.

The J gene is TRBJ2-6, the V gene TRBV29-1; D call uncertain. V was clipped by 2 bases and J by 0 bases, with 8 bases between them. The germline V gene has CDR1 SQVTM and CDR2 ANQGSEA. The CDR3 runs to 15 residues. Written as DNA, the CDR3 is TGCAGCGTTGAACCTATCACCTCTGGGGCCAACGTCCTGACTTTC. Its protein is CSVEPITSGANVLTF.

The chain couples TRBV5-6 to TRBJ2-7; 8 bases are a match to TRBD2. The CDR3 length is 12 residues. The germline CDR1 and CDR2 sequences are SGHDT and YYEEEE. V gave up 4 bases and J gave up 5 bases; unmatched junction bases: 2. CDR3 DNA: TGTGCCAGCAGCGGACTAGCACACGAGCAGTACTTC. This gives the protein CASSGLAHEQYF.

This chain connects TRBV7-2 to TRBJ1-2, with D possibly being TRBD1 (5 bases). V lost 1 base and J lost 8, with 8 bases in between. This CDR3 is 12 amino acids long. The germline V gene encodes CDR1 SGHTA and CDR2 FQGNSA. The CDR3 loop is CASSLVPGGYTF. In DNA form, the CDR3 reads TGTGCCAGCAGCTTAGTCCCAGGGGGCTACACCTTC.

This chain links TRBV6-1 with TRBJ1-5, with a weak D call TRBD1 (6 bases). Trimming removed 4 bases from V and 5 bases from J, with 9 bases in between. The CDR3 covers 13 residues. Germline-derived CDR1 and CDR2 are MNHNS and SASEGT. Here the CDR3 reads CASSARGYQPQHF. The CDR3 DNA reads TGTGCCAGCAGTGCAAGGGGGTATCAGCCCCAGCATTTT.

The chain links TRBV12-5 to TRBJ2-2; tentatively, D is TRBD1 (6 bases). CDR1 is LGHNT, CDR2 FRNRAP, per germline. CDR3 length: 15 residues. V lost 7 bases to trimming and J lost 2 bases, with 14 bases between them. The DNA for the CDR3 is TGTGCTAGTGCCCCCGGGACACACAACACCGGGGAGCTGTTTTTT. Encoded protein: CASAPGTHNTGELFF.